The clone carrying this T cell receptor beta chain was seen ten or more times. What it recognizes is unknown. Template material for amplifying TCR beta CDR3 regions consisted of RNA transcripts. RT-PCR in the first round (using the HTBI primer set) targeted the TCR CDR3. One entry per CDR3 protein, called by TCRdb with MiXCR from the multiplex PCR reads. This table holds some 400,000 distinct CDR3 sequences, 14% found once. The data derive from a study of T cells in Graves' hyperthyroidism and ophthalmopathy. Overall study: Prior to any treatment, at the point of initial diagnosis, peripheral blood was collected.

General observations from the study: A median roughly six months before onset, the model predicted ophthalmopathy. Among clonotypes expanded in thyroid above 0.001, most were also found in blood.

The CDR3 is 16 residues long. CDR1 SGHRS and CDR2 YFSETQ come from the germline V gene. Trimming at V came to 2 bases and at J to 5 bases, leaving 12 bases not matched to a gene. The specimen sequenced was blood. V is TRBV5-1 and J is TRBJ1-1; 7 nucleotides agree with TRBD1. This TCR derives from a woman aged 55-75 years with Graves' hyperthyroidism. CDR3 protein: CASSFTGEGGMTEAFF. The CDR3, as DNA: TGCGCCAGCAGCTTCACAGGGGAGGGAGGGATGACTGAAGCTTTCTTT. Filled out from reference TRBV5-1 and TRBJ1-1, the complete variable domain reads KAGVTQTPRYLIKTRGQQVTLSCSPISGHRSVSWYQQTPGQGLQFLFEYFSETQRNKGNFPGRFSGRQFSNSRSEMNVSTLELGDSALYLCASSFTGEGGMTEAFFGQGTRLTVV.